This T cell receptor beta chain was captured in a study of T-cell memory formation after mild COVID-19. Study information: TCR clusters largely stayed donor specific. Whole-study results and caveats: Whereas later expanders leaned CD4+, clones contracting day 15 to 85 showed a balanced CD4/CD8 makeup.

This clonotype has only a few counts. Its cognate antigen is unknown. Germline is not matched at one junction end, which may reflect a read error. Germline V gene lookup returns CDR1 SSHAT and CDR2 FNYEAQ (reference sequence). The CDR3 extends over 13 amino acids. Researchers used 5'RACE with constant-segment primers to make TCR alpha and TCR beta cDNA libraries that carry sample barcodes and UMIs. Each CDR3 protein gets one entry after TCRdb re-called the 5' RACE reads with MiXCR. The sample lists hundreds of thousands of distinct CDR3 sequences; roughly 25% were seen once. This sequence originates from an adult woman who had mild COVID-19 (a few samples of this study predate the infection). Cell type and time point are not known. Sequences were obtained from PBMCs or a T cell subset sorted from them (not recorded which). V gene TRBV7-7 combines with J gene TRBJ2-1; no definite D call. The CDR3 loop is CASSLFRDNEQFF. CDR3 nucleotides: TGTGCTAGCAGCTTATTTAGGGACAATGAGCAGTTCTTC.